One sample yielded the 29 T cell receptor beta chains listed below, sequenced in a study of early T cells in non-severe SARS-CoV-2 infection. TCRdb reprocessed the 5' RACE reads with MiXCR, giving one entry per CDR3 protein. The repertoire holds 54,000 or so distinct CDR3 sequences, with 5.5% to 6.5% as singletons. The source material was whole blood. The receptors were gathered from an adult who was a healthcare worker with PCR-confirmed SARS-CoV-2 infection or an uninfected control (not recorded which).

This clonotype has ten or more counts. The gene calls are TRBV20-1 and TRBJ2-1; either TRBD1 or TRBD2 may fit D (5 bases each). The germline V gene has CDR1 DFQATT and CDR2 SNEGSKA (reference sequence). V was trimmed by 1 base and J by 12 bases, leaving 13 bases between them. The CDR3 runs to 12 residues. CDR3 in DNA: TGCAGTGCTAGAGCGCAGGGTGGGAGGCAGTTCTTC. It codes for CSARAQGGRQFF.

The rearrangement links TRBV25-1 to TRBJ2-3; 9 bases are shared with TRBD2. Trimming cost V 0 bases and J 6 bases; bases outside gene matches: 13. The CDR3 totals 18 residues. Germline assignment: CDR1 MGHDK and CDR2 SYGVNS. The CDR3 protein is CASSEYGGKRGASDTQYF. CDR3 nucleotide sequence: TGTGCCAGCAGTGAATACGGCGGAAAGCGGGGGGCGAGCGATACGCAGTATTTT.

This sequence joins TRBV20-1 and TRBJ2-3, with a tentative D call TRBD2 (5 bases). This CDR3 has 14 residues. Germline CDR1 and CDR2: DFQATT and SNEGSKA (reference sequence). V shed 5 bases and J shed 2 bases, with 14 bases lying between them. The CDR3 region is CSAPEGRSTDTQYF. CDR3 sequence (DNA): TGCAGTGCTCCCGAGGGAAGGTCCACAGATACGCAGTATTTT.

Only a few counts were recorded for this clonotype. The rearrangement joins TRBV19 to TRBJ2-1; 13 bases line up with TRBD2. The V and J ends lost 2 bases and 4 bases, in that order; junction bases with no gene match: 8. CDR3 size: 18 residues. Germline V gene sequence: CDR1 LNHDA, CDR2 SQIVND (reference sequence). CDR3 DNA sequence: TGTGCCAGTAGTATAAGGACTAGCGGGAGTCTTGGATACAATGAGCAGTTCTTC. It translates to CASSIRTSGSLGYNEQFF.

The chain joins TRBV7-6 to TRBJ2-3, with D unclear. The CDR3 extends over 16 amino acids. Germline CDR1 reads SGHVS; CDR2 reads FNYEAQ. The germline V and J ends were trimmed by 1 base and 4 bases, with 15 bases remaining between them. For the CDR3, the DNA is TGTGCCAGCAGCTTAGAGTTAGGCTTCCGGGCAGATACGCAGTATTTT. Translation gives CASSLELGFRADTQYF.

This clonotype was seen a handful of times. The chain uses TRBV5-6 and TRBJ2-1; 8 bases line up with TRBD1. The CDR3 length is 17 residues. CDR1 is SGHDT and CDR2 is YYEEEE in the germline V gene. J lost 2 bases, V lost 0 bases, and 7 bases had no gene match. In DNA, the CDR3 is TGTGCCAGCAGCTTGGATTGGACAGGGATCCCCTACAATGAGCAGTTCTTC. Translation gives CASSLDWTGIPYNEQFF.

The sample holds many counts of this clonotype. The J gene is TRBJ1-2, the V gene TRBV12-3 or TRBV12-4; D unclear. Trimming removed 3 bases from V and 0 bases from J, with 5 bases in between. The length of the CDR3 is 13 residues. The CDR3 here is CASSLEPNYGYTF. For the CDR3, the DNA is TGTGCCAGCAGTTTGGAGCCTAACTATGGCTACACCTTC.

This clonotype was picked up many times. The CDR3 nucleotides read TGTGCCAGCTCACCATCCGGGGCTAATCAGCCCCAGCATTTT. Residues: CASSPSGANQPQHF. The J gene is TRBJ1-5, the V gene TRBV18; D perhaps matches TRBD1 (5 bases). CDR1 KGHSH and CDR2 LQKENI come from the germline V gene. V was pared by 2 bases and J by 4 bases, with 9 bases between. The CDR3 has 14 amino acids.

In its sample, this clonotype was seen many times. The chain combines TRBV5-1 with TRBJ2-2; D might be TRBD1 or TRBD2, each matching 5 bases. CDR1 SGHRS and CDR2 YFSETQ come from the germline V gene. The CDR3 sequence is 16 residues long. V gave up 7 bases and J gave up 5 bases, with 21 bases separating them. The CDR3 here is CASWVEPGRSTGELFF. The CDR3 bases are TGCGCCAGCTGGGTGGAGCCGGGGCGGAGTACCGGGGAGCTGTTTTTT.

The sample holds many counts of this clonotype. The V gene is TRBV28, the J gene TRBJ1-1; tentative D call: TRBD1 (5 bases). CDR3 size: 17 residues. Deletions cut 7 bases from V and 1 base from J, with 22 bases between. Germline assignment: CDR1 MDHEN and CDR2 SYDVKM. The CDR3 sequence: CASKNQGRTARNTEAFF. CDR3 in DNA: TGTGCCAGCAAAAACCAGGGCAGGACGGCTCGGAACACTGAAGCTTTCTTT.

This clonotype came up many times. The V call is TRBV29-1, the J call TRBJ1-2, with 9 positions matching TRBD1. V dropped 6 bases and J dropped 0; count of bases not matched to a gene: 5. The CDR3 extends over 14 amino acids. The germline V gene encodes CDR1 SQVTM and CDR2 ANQGSEA. The CDR3 spells CSVVRTGANYGYTF. The CDR3 DNA is TGCAGCGTGGTCCGGACAGGGGCTAACTATGGCTACACCTTC.

This clonotype occurred many times. The chain recombines TRBV10-2 with TRBJ1-1; D not resolved. CDR1 WSHSY and CDR2 SAAADI come from the germline V gene. Trimming took off 8 bases at V and 4 bases at J, with 14 bases between the two ends. CDR3 length: 13 amino acids. For the CDR3, the DNA is TGCGCCAGCTCGAGCGGTCCCAGCACTGAAGCTTTCTTT. Amino acid sequence: CASSSGPSTEAFF.

This clonotype showed up many times. This chain connects TRBV11-2 to TRBJ1-6, with a tentative D call TRBD1 (5 bases). CDR3 length: 15 amino acids. CDR1 is SGHAT, CDR2 FQNNGV, per germline. V lost 3 bases to trimming and J lost 7 bases, with 13 bases between them. The CDR3 DNA follows: TGTGCCAGCAGCTTCAAGGCGGGGGAAAATTCACCCCTCCACTTT. It encodes CASSFKAGENSPLHF.

In its sample, this clonotype was seen many times. This chain uses TRBV6-4 with TRBJ2-3; 12 nucleotides agree with TRBD2. This CDR3 is 14 amino acids long. The V gene's germline CDR1 is MRHNA and CDR2 SNTAGT. V lost 4 bases to trimming and J lost 4 bases; unmatched junction nucleotides: 0. This chain's CDR3 is CASSGTSGADTQYF. The CDR3 bases are TGTGCCAGCAGTGGGACTAGCGGGGCAGATACGCAGTATTTT.

A few counts support this clonotype. The CDR3 protein is CASSLVGTSGYEQYF. The DNA for the CDR3 is TGTGCCAGCAGCTTAGTGGGGACTAGCGGCTACGAGCAGTACTTC. This chain connects TRBV7-2 to TRBJ2-7, with 11 nucleotides matching TRBD2. The CDR3 is 15 amino acids. CDR1 is SGHTA and CDR2 is FQGNSA in the germline V gene. With 1 base clipped from V and 3 bases from J, the junction kept 2 bases outside the gene matches. The full variable domain, with the rest looked up from reference TRBV7-2 and TRBJ2-7, is GAGVSQSPSNKVTEKGKDVELRCDPISGHTALYWYRQSLGQGLEFLIYFQGNSAPDKSGLPSDRFSAERTGGSVSTLTIQRTQQEDSAVYLCASSLVGTSGYEQYFGPGTRLTVT.

This CDR3 is CASSALASAMMQETQYF. The CDR3 DNA is TGTGCCAGCAGTGCTTTGGCTAGCGCGATGATGCAAGAGACCCAGTACTTC. The genes are TRBV2 and TRBJ2-5; TRBD2 is a possible D gene (6 bases). V lost 4 bases and J 2 bases, leaving 20 bases between the germline ends. The CDR3 is 17 amino acids. Germline V gene data show CDR1 as SNHLY and CDR2 as FYNNEI. The full variable domain, in which reference TRBV2 and TRBJ2-5 provide the parts outside the CDR3, is EPEVTQTPSHQVTQMGQEVILRCVPISNHLYFYWYRQILGQKVEFLVSFYNNEISEKSEIFDDQFSVERPDGSNFTLKIRSTKLEDSAMYFCASSALASAMMQETQYFGPGTRLLVL.

This clonotype was counted between two and nine times. This chain links TRBV6-5 with TRBJ2-2; D gene unclear. Trimming shortened V by 6 bases and J by 6 bases, and 8 bases separated the two germline ends. The V gene's germline CDR1 is MNHEY and CDR2 SVGAGI. The length of the CDR3 is 12 residues. CDR3 in DNA: TGTGCCAGCAGCTATCTAGCCGGGGAGCTGTTTTTT. It encodes CASSYLAGELFF.

This clonotype appeared a few times. V and J are TRBV2 and TRBJ2-7, with 8 bases lining up with TRBD1. The CDR3 has 15 amino acids. V lost 5 bases to trimming and J lost 2 bases; unmatched junction nucleotides: 8. Germline V gene data show CDR1 as SNHLY and CDR2 as FYNNEI. CDR3 bases: TGTGCCAGCAGTATAGTCAGGGGGCTGCCCTACGAGCAGTACTTC. Translation: CASSIVRGLPYEQYF.

This clonotype came up a few times. The chain joins TRBV4-2 to TRBJ1-3; the D gene is possibly TRBD1 (5 bases). V lost 0 bases and J 7 bases, leaving 19 bases between the germline ends. Germline CDR1 is LGHNA and CDR2 is YNFKEQ. CDR3 size: 17 residues. CDR3 loop: CASSQEWGGMGRNTIYF. CDR3 in DNA: TGTGCCAGCAGCCAAGAATGGGGGGGAATGGGTCGGAACACCATATATTTT.

This chain joins TRBV30 and TRBJ2-5, with TRBD2 as a possible D gene (6 bases). Looked up from germline, CDR1 is GTSNPN and CDR2 is SVGIG (reference sequence). Between the trimmed V and J ends, which lost 4 bases and 1 base, there was a span of 16 bases. CDR3 length: 15 residues. CDR3 sequence reads: CAWNLNGGLQETQYF. In DNA form, the CDR3 reads TGTGCCTGGAACCTGAACGGGGGACTCCAAGAGACCCAGTACTTC.

This clonotype was found many times. The rearrangement joins TRBV10-2 to TRBJ1-5; D remains ambiguous. V was shortened by 3 bases and J by 1 base, with 13 bases between the two germline ends. From germline, CDR1 is WSHSY and CDR2 SAAADI. This CDR3 has 16 amino acids. This chain's CDR3 is CASSETGGWSNQPQHF. The CDR3 DNA reads TGCGCCAGCAGTGAAACTGGCGGATGGAGCAATCAGCCCCAGCATTTT.

Only a few counts were recorded for this clonotype. CDR3 nucleotide sequence: TGTGCCAGCAGCTTTAAGGGAACTGAAGCTTTCTTT. This translates into CASSFKGTEAFF. The V gene is TRBV5-4, the J gene TRBJ1-1; D is ambiguous. Germline-derived CDR1 and CDR2 are SGHNT and YYREEE (reference sequence). The V gene lost 2 bases and the J gene lost 5 bases, with 7 bases spanning the gap. This CDR3 is 12 amino acids long. The whole variable domain, filled in from reference TRBV5-4 and TRBJ1-1, reads ETGVTQSPTHLIKTRGQQVTLRCSSQSGHNTVSWYQQALGQGPQFIFQYYREEENGRGNFPPRFSGLQFPNYSSELNVNALELDDSALYLCASSFKGTEAFFGQGTRLTVV.

This clonotype was observed a few times. V usage is TRBV5-1 and J usage is TRBJ1-2; D ambiguous. The V and J ends lost 6 bases and 3 bases respectively, with 12 bases between them. The CDR3 length is 13 residues. Germline V gene data show CDR1 as SGHRS and CDR2 as YFSETQ. The CDR3 sequence is CASTPGSDYGYTF. The DNA of the CDR3 is TGCGCCAGCACTCCGGGTTCGGACTATGGCTACACCTTC.

This clonotype appeared many times. The rearrangement links TRBV20-1 to TRBJ2-3, with TRBD2 matching over 8 bases. CDR1 is DFQATT, CDR2 SNEGSKA, per germline (reference sequence). This CDR3 region has 14 residues. With 2 bases clipped from V and 2 bases from J, the junction kept 3 bases outside the gene matches. CDR3 nucleotides: TGCAGTGCTAGACCCGGGGGGGCCACAGATACGCAGTATTTT. It is translated as CSARPGGATDTQYF.

CDR3 in amino acids: CASRRTLAGVDNEQFF. Written as DNA, the CDR3 is TGTGCCAGCAGAAGAACTCTAGCGGGGGTCGACAATGAGCAGTTCTTC. V usage is TRBV6-5 and J usage is TRBJ2-1; TRBD2 matches at 10 bases. The CDR3 spans 16 residues. V was pared by 6 bases and J by 5 bases, with 10 bases of the junction left unmatched. Per the germline V gene, CDR1 is MNHEY and CDR2 is SVGAGI.

This clonotype was observed a handful of times. The chain's CDR3 is CASSFTHKGSEAFF. The CDR3 coding sequence is TGTGCCAGCAGCTTCACCCATAAAGGGTCTGAAGCTTTCTTT. The V and J genes are TRBV7-2 and TRBJ1-1; unclear D gene. There are 14 residues in the CDR3. The V and J ends lost 3 bases and 6 bases respectively, with 14 bases between them. Germline CDR1 reads SGHTA; CDR2 reads FQGNSA. The entire variable domain, with the rest obtained from reference TRBV7-2 and TRBJ1-1, is as follows: GAGVSQSPSNKVTEKGKDVELRCDPISGHTALYWYRQSLGQGLEFLIYFQGNSAPDKSGLPSDRFSAERTGGSVSTLTIQRTQQEDSAVYLCASSFTHKGSEAFFGQGTRLTVV.

This clonotype was observed a few times. The gene calls are TRBV5-1 and TRBJ1-1, with D possibly TRBD1 on 6 matching bases. The CDR3 contains 13 residues. The germline V gene has CDR1 SGHRS and CDR2 YFSETQ. Deletions cut 4 bases from V and 1 base from J, with 8 bases between. CDR3 protein: CASSEGQNTEAFF. CDR3 sequence (DNA): TGCGCCAGCAGCGAGGGACAGAACACTGAAGCTTTCTTT.

The chain has TRBV7-8 and TRBJ2-3, with D hard to call. V was trimmed by 5 bases and J by 9 bases, leaving 15 bases between them. CDR1 and CDR2 (germline): SGHVS, FQNEAQ. This CDR3 has 13 amino acids. The DNA for the CDR3 is TGTGCCAGCAGCCCCGATTCCGGGTTCACGCAGTATTTT. Translation gives CASSPDSGFTQYF.

Note on this clonotype: This could be a read error, since a much larger clone is one nucleotide away. This sequence joins TRBV7-3 and TRBJ1-2; no definite D call. This CDR3 comprises 13 residues. V shed 4 bases and J shed 7 bases, with 13 bases lying between them. Germline V gene lookup returns CDR1 SGHTA and CDR2 FQGTGA. The CDR3 nucleotides read TGTGCCAGCAGCTCCCACCCGGGGTGTGGCTACACCTTC. Its protein is CASSSHPGCGYTF. Full variable domain (rest looked up from reference TRBV7-3 and TRBJ1-2): GAGVSQTPSNKVTEKGKYVELRCDPISGHTALYWYRQSLGQGPEFLIYFQGTGAADDSGLPNDRFFAVRPEGSVSTLKIQRTERGDSAVYLCASSSHPGCGYTFGSGTRLTVV.